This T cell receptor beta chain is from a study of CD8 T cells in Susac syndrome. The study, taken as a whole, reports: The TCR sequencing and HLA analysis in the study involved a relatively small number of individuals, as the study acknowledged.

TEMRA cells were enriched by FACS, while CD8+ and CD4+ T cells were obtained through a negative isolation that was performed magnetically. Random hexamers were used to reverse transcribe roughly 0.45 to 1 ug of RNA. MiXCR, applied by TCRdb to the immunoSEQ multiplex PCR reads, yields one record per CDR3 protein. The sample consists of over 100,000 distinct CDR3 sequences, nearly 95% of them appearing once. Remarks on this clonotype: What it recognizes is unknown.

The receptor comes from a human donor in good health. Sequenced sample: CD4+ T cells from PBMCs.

CDR3 coding DNA: TGTGCCAGCAGCCCAACCGCCGGGGAGCTGTTTTTT. Amino acid sequence: CASSPTAGELFF. The chain joins TRBV12-3 or TRBV12-4 to TRBJ2-2; D remains unclear. V lost 6 bases to trimming and J lost 6 bases, with 8 bases between them. CDR3 length: 12 amino acids.